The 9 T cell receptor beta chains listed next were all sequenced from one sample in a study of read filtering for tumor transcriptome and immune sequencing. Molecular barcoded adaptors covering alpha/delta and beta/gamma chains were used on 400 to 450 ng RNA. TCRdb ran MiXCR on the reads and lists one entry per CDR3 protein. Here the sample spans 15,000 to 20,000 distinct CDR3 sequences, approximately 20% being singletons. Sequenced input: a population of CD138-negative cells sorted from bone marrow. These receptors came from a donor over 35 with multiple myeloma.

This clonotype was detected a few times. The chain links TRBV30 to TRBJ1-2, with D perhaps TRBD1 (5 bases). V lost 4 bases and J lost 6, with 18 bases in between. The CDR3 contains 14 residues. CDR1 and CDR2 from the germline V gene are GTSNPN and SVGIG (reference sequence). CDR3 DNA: TGTGCCTGGAACCCTGGCAGGGTGGATAATGGCTACACCTTC. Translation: CAWNPGRVDNGYTF.

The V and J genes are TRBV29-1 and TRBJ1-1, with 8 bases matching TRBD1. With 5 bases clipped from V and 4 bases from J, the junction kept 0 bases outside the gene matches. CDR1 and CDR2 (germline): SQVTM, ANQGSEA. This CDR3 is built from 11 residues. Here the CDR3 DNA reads TGCAGCGTTCAGGGGGCCACTGAAGCTTTCTTT. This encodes CSVQGATEAFF.

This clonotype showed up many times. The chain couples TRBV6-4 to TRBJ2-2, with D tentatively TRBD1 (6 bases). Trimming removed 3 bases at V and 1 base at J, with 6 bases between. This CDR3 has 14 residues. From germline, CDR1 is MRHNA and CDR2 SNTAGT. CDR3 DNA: TGTGCCAGCAGTGAACAGGGGAACACCGGGGAGCTGTTTTTT. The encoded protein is CASSEQGNTGELFF.

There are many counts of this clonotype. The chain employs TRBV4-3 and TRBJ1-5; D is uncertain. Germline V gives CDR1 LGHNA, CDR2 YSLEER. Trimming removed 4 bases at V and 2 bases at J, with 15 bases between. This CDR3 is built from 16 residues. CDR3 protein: CASSPLHRDGNQPQHF. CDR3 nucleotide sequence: TGCGCCAGCAGCCCCCTACACCGAGACGGCAATCAGCCCCAGCATTTT.

CDR3 in amino acids: CASTSDRAWANVLTF. CDR3 DNA sequence: TGTGCCAGCACCAGCGACAGGGCTTGGGCCAACGTCCTGACTTTC. The chain has TRBV6-5 and TRBJ2-6; TRBD1 aligns across 7 bases. CDR1 MNHEY and CDR2 SVGAGI come from the germline V gene. This CDR3 is 15 amino acids long. J lost 5 bases, V lost 7 bases, and 8 bases had no gene match.

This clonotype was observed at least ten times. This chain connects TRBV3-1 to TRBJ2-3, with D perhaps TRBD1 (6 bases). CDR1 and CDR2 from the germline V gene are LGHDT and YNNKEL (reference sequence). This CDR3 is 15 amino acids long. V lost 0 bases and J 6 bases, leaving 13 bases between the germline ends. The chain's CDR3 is CASSQEGLRGDTQYF. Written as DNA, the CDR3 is TGTGCCAGCAGCCAAGAAGGGCTTAGGGGGGATACGCAGTATTTT.

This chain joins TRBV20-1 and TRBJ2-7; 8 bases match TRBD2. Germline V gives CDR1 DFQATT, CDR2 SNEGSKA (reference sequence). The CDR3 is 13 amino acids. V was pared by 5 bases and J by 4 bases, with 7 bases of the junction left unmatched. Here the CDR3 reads CSALDSGIYEQYF. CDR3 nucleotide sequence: TGCAGTGCTTTGGATAGCGGGATTTACGAGCAGTACTTC.

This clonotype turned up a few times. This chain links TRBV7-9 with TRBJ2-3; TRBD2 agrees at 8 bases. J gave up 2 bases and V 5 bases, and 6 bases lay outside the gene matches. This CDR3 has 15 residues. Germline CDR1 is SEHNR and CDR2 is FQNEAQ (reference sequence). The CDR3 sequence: CASSTTSVYTDTQYF. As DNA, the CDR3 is TGTGCCAGCAGCACGACTAGCGTATACACAGATACGCAGTATTTT.

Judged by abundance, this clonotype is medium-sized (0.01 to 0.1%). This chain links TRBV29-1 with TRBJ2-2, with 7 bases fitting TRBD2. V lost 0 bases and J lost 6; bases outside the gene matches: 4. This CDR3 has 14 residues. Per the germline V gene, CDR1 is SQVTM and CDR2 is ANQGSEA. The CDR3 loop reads CSVEDAREAGELFF. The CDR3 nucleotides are TGCAGCGTTGAAGATGCCCGGGAGGCCGGGGAGCTGTTTTTT.